The following is a TCR beta chain sequence with its context. Antigen: not known. This CDR3 region has 13 residues. Trimming at V came to 1 base and at J to 11 bases, leaving 6 bases not matched to a gene. Per germline, CDR1 MGHRA and CDR2 YSYEKL. The source of the sample is a study of graft-versus-host responses after intestinal transplantation. Study observations and caveats: Marrow from the recipient contained GvH clones, some of which had appeared first in ileum or blood.

Libraries were prepared by immunoSEQ multiplex PCR; TCRdb keeps only in-frame clonotypes and omits some of them. This sample yields roughly 93,000 clones, of which 90% to 95% are seen a single time; roughly 0.49% belongs to the top ten. The chain carries TRBV4-1 and TRBJ1-1; TRBD1 matches at 8 bases. The sequence was collected from a human donor who received an intestinal transplant. Material: unstimulated CD8+ T cells sorted from spleen or lymph node cells, obtained before intestinal transplant. Here the CDR3 reads CASSQGLQGAAFF. CDR3 nucleotide sequence: TGCGCCAGCAGCCAAGGGCTCCAGGGGGCGGCTTTCTTT.